This T cell receptor (beta chain) was profiled in a study of Ad26.COV2.S vaccination and SARS-CoV-2 variants. On the study more broadly: Participants got Ad26.COV2.S intramuscularly, once or twice 56 days apart. General study results and limits: Spike-specific TCR breadth was greater in vaccine than placebo recipients.

Described treatment: some 20 received Ad26.COV2.S at low or high dose, single or two shots; about 5 received placebo; per-sample allocation not given. All samples were drawn on day 63, counting from the first vaccine or placebo injection. Wuhan-strain spike was delivered by a replication-incompetent Ad26 vector. Produced via immunoSEQ multiplex PCR; TCRdb's table is partial and in-frame only. The data hold over 250,000 clones, with more than 75% observed a single time. This clone was detected once. The antigen is undetermined. With 0 bases removed from V and 1 base from J, the gap between germline ends came to 8 bases. Looked up from germline, CDR1 is SGHRS and CDR2 is YFSETQ. CDR3 length: 15 amino acids.

Specimen: peripheral blood, collected in a trial of Ad26.COV2.S vaccine versus placebo. V gene TRBV5-1 combines with J gene TRBJ2-1, with D unresolved. The receptor was derived from a person between 18 and 60 years old who received the Ad26.COV2.S COVID-19 vaccine or a placebo. CDR3 sequence reads: CASSLVPTSYNEQFF. CDR3 DNA: TGCGCCAGCAGCTTGGTGCCTACGTCCTACAATGAGCAGTTCTTC.